In this sample, the clone carrying this TCR beta chain turned up many times. The CDR3 totals 12 residues. Unmatched junction bases numbered 7, after V lost 5 bases and J lost 7 bases. Germline lookup yields CDR1 DFQATT and CDR2 SNEGSKA (reference sequence). The time point denotes: blood at routine non-recurrence follow-up after resection. Whole RNA, which was extracted from tumor, nontumor lung tissue or frozen PBMC, was sequenced without any cell sorting. Every TCR cDNA molecule carried a tag that served as a unique molecular identifier. TCRdb re-called the 5' RACE reads through MiXCR, storing one row per CDR3 protein. The sample has about 52,000 distinct CDR3 sequences; around 6.7% are singletons. The sample belongs to a study of spatial heterogeneity in lung cancer.

This TCR was sampled from a female donor with early-stage non-small cell lung cancer. The specimen comprised PBMCs, sampled at follow-up. V and J are TRBV20-1 and TRBJ1-1; 7 bases agree with TRBD1. CDR3 sequence reads: CSARQGSGEAFF. The CDR3 DNA sequence: TGCAGTGCTCGACAGGGATCGGGTGAAGCTTTCTTT.